What follows describes a single TCR beta chain. What it recognizes is unknown. The assay was immunoSEQ multiplex PCR, and TCRdb's table has in-frame clones only and misses some. The repertoire holds around 66,000 clones, with 75% to 90% as singletons. The sample belongs to a study of OX40 agonist ivuxolimab in advanced cancers. Findings of the study overall: The study did not work out the antigen specificity of the expanded peripheral T cells.

V was pared by 3 bases and J by 7 bases, with 5 bases of the junction left unmatched. The CDR3 consists of 15 residues. Germline V gene lookup returns CDR1 SGHTA and CDR2 FQGTGA. The source material was CD4+ or CD8+ T cells sorted from blood, sampled in a trial of the OX40 agonist ivuxolimab. The TCR sequence derives from an adult with an advanced solid tumor such as melanoma, head and neck, liver or kidney cancer. This chain joins TRBV7-3 and TRBJ2-1, with TRBD2 matching 11 bases. Here the CDR3 DNA reads TGTGCCAGCAGCTTGACTAGCGGGATACTGAATGAGCAGTTCTTC. It yields the protein CASSLTSGILNEQFF.